Shown below are 26 T cell receptor beta chains from a single sample sequenced in a study of blood T cells in healthy people across ages. For the second PCR, which ran for about 7 to 11 cycles, a sample-barcoded 5' primer and a J-beta primer mix were used. Using its own MiXCR run on the 5' RACE reads, TCRdb lists one record per CDR3 protein. The sample contains 750,000 to 1,000,000 distinct CDR3 sequences, about 28% of which appear only once. These same data were also listed under a study on T cells of mothers and their children.

The sample comprised blood. The source is a woman in her thirties or forties in good health.

Turning to this clonotype: The junction departs from germline at one end; a sequencing error may be responsible. The gene calls are TRBV6-6 and TRBJ2-1, with 11 bases lining up with TRBD1. This CDR3 spans 16 amino acids. The germline gives CDR1 MNHNY, CDR2 SVGAGI (reference sequence). CDR3 sequence reads: CASSAGTGGLYNKQFF. The CDR3 DNA reads TGTGCCAGCAGTGCCGGGACAGGGGGGCTCTACAATAAGCAGTTCTTC.

This clonotype appeared a few times. The CDR3: CASSFSLGETQYF. CDR3 in DNA: TGCGCCAGCAGCTTCTCACTAGGAGAGACCCAGTACTTC. The chain is built from TRBV5-1 and TRBJ2-5, with D possibly matching TRBD2 (5 bases). The CDR3 is 13 amino acids. Deletions cut 2 bases from V and 4 bases from J, with 9 bases between. Germline V gene sequence: CDR1 SGHRS, CDR2 YFSETQ.

This chain uses TRBV28 with TRBJ1-5; possible D gene TRBD1, 6 bases. This CDR3 is 14 amino acids long. The V and J ends lost 5 bases and 4 bases respectively, with 12 bases between them. Germline V gives CDR1 MDHEN, CDR2 SYDVKM. The CDR3 loop is CASSPAGENQPQHF. The CDR3 region has the DNA TGTGCCAGCAGTCCTGCAGGGGAAAATCAGCCCCAGCATTTT.

The chain joins TRBV12-3 or TRBV12-4 to TRBJ2-3; the D gene is possibly TRBD1 (6 bases). V lost 3 bases to trimming and J lost 5 bases, with 15 bases between them. The CDR3 consists of 15 residues. In DNA form, the CDR3 reads TGTGCCAGCAGTTTGCAGGGGAGTATGGGAGATACGCAGTATTTT. Amino acids: CASSLQGSMGDTQYF.

The chain has TRBV7-2 and TRBJ2-3, with D maybe TRBD2 (5 bases). CDR1 is SGHTA, CDR2 FQGNSA, per germline. The CDR3 totals 14 residues. Trimming took off 2 bases at V and 2 bases at J, with 8 bases between the two ends. The DNA of the CDR3 is TGTGCCAGCAGCTTAAGGCGGGCCACAGATACGCAGTATTTT. This encodes CASSLRRATDTQYF.

This clonotype was observed a few times. With a much larger clone just one base away, this may be a read error. The genes are TRBV6-6 and TRBJ2-1, with 7 bases identical to TRBD2. The DNA end is a closer match to TRBJ2-7, so the J assignment may be wrong. There are 16 residues in the CDR3. Looked up from germline, CDR1 is MNHNY and CDR2 is SVGAGI (reference sequence). CDR3 sequence: CASSDWGGTSYNEQYF. The CDR3 DNA follows: TGTGCCAGCAGTGACTGGGGAGGGACTTCCTACAATGAGCAGTACTTC.

Many counts were recorded for this clonotype. A much larger clone differs from this one at a single base, so this may be a read error. This chain links TRBV12-3 or TRBV12-4 with TRBJ2-3, with TRBD2 as a possible D gene (5 bases). The CDR3 consists of 15 residues. V lost 4 bases and J 6 bases, leaving 17 bases between the germline ends. CDR3 in amino acids: CASSWVGSRRDTQYF. The CDR3, as DNA: TGTGCCAGCAGTTGGGTTGGTAGCCGGAGGGATACGCAGTATTTT.

The V call is TRBV5-1, the J call TRBJ1-6, with D possibly being TRBD1 (6 bases). This CDR3 is 15 amino acids long. V was shortened by 4 bases and J by 7 bases, with 15 bases between the two germline ends. Germline CDR1 and CDR2: SGHRS and YFSETQ. CDR3 in amino acids: CASSKDPGHNSPLHF. In nucleotides, the CDR3 is TGCGCCAGCAGCAAGGATCCGGGACACAATTCACCCCTCCACTTT.

This clonotype was detected many times. The chain links TRBV6-5 to TRBJ2-7, with D maybe TRBD2 (5 bases). V was shortened by 6 bases and J by 6 bases, with 18 bases between the two germline ends. Germline assignment: CDR1 MNHEY and CDR2 SVGAGI. There are 14 residues in the CDR3. As DNA, the CDR3 is TGTGCCAGCAGGACTACGGGCCGCGCTGGCGAGCAGTACTTC. Its translation is CASRTTGRAGEQYF.

The V call is TRBV5-1, the J call TRBJ2-7; D may match TRBD1 or TRBD2 (5 bases each). The assigned J gene may be wrong: the sequence end matches TRBJ2-5 better. The CDR3 is 14 residues long. Germline V gives CDR1 SGHRS, CDR2 YFSETQ. The CDR3, as DNA: TGCGCCAGCAGCATAACGGGACCTCAAGAGACCCAGTACTTC. Its translation: CASSITGPQETQYF.

This clonotype came up a few times. The V call is TRBV7-3, the J call TRBJ2-3; TRBD2 matches at 10 bases. Trimming took 4 bases from V and 2 from J; bases not matched to a gene: 6. The CDR3 runs 16 residues. Germline V gene sequence: CDR1 SGHTA, CDR2 FQGTGA. The CDR3 here is CASSSPSGGPTDTQYF. The CDR3 DNA is TGTGCCAGCAGCTCTCCTAGCGGGGGACCCACAGATACGCAGTATTTT.

The chain recombines TRBV20-1 with TRBJ2-1; TRBD1 might be the D (6 bases). V lost 6 bases to trimming and J lost 6 bases, with 21 bases between them. This CDR3 comprises 15 residues. Germline CDR1 is DFQATT and CDR2 is SNEGSKA (reference sequence). The CDR3 nucleotides read TGCAGTGCCCACCACCCCCTAGCAGGGGTCAATGAGCAGTTCTTC. Translating gives CSAHHPLAGVNEQFF.

The table lists this clonotype with many counts. V is TRBV12-3 or TRBV12-4 and J is TRBJ2-5; 7 positions agree with TRBD2. V dropped 5 bases and J dropped 5; count of bases not matched to a gene: 11. The CDR3 length is 15 residues. The CDR3 DNA reads as TGTGCCAGCAGTCCCGACTCTAGCGGAGAGGAGACCCAGTACTTC. Translation: CASSPDSSGEETQYF.

This chain connects TRBV29-1 to TRBJ1-1; 7 bases align to TRBD1. V was pared by 7 bases and J by 6 bases, with 14 bases of the junction left unmatched. CDR1 and CDR2 from the germline V gene are SQVTM and ANQGSEA. This CDR3 contains 14 residues. CDR3 residues: CSGRDRQVVAEAFF. DNA for the CDR3: TGCAGCGGACGGGACAGACAAGTGGTGGCTGAAGCTTTCTTT.

The chain combines TRBV20-1 with TRBJ2-1, with 7 bases lining up with TRBD2. This CDR3 region has 15 residues. The germline CDR1 and CDR2 sequences are DFQATT and SNEGSKA (reference sequence). J gave up 10 bases and V 0 bases, and 12 bases lay outside the gene matches. CDR3 region: CSARDPSGAAGEQFF. The CDR3 bases are TGCAGTGCTAGAGATCCCAGCGGGGCGGCGGGGGAGCAGTTCTTC.

In the case of this clonotype: A much larger clone lies a single base off, so this may be a read error. V is TRBV27 and J is TRBJ2-3, with D unresolved. The CDR3 consists of 12 residues. Per the germline V gene, CDR1 is MNHEY and CDR2 is SMNVEV (reference sequence). CDR3 residues: CACSPHTDTQYF. Written as DNA, the CDR3 is TGTGCCTGCAGCCCCCACACAGATACGCAGTATTTT.

The sample holds a few counts of this clonotype. The chain combines TRBV4-1 with TRBJ1-5, with a tentative D call TRBD1 (6 bases). Trimming left V 1 base short and J 1 base short, with 14 bases between. The CDR3 is made up of 17 amino acids. Germline-derived CDR1 and CDR2 are MGHRA and YSYEKL. The CDR3 sequence: CASSQVGGRGSNQPQHF. Written as DNA, the CDR3 is TGCGCCAGCAGCCAAGTTGGGGGGCGCGGAAGCAATCAGCCCCAGCATTTT.

This rearrangement joins TRBV10-3 to TRBJ1-2; TRBD1 aligns across 10 bases. V lost 3 bases to trimming and J lost 6 bases; unmatched junction nucleotides: 4. CDR1 and CDR2 (germline): ENHRY, SYGVKD. The CDR3 is made up of 14 amino acids. CDR3 sequence (DNA): TGTGCCATCAGTGACGACAGGGGGCTGGATGGCTACACCTTC. Encoded protein: CAISDDRGLDGYTF.

This chain joins TRBV5-1 and TRBJ2-2, with TRBD1 identical over 8 bases. Per the germline V gene, CDR1 is SGHRS and CDR2 is YFSETQ. The CDR3 covers 16 residues. V gave up 1 base and J gave up 0 bases; unmatched junction bases: 2. This CDR3 is CASSLRGQANTGELFF. CDR3 nucleotides: TGCGCCAGCAGCTTGAGGGGACAGGCGAACACCGGGGAGCTGTTTTTT.

As for this clonotype: One end of the junction fails to match germline, which may point to a read error. This chain's CDR3 is CASSLTDPSGYGHTF. The CDR3 DNA reads as TGCGCCAGCAGCTTGACAGACCCGAGCGGCTATGGCCACACCTTC. This rearrangement joins TRBV5-1 to TRBJ1-2; D call uncertain. This CDR3 has 15 amino acids. CDR1 is SGHRS, CDR2 YFSETQ, per germline.

The V call is TRBV7-2, the J call TRBJ2-1; perhaps TRBD2 as D (7 bases). Germline CDR1 SGHTA, CDR2 FQGNSA. The V and J ends lost 0 bases and 6 bases respectively, with 21 bases between them. This CDR3 is built from 18 residues. CDR3 coding DNA: TGTGCCAGCAGCTTAGCTCGGTGGGGGGGCCGTTTGTTCAATGAGCAGTTCTTC. Encoded protein: CASSLARWGGRLFNEQFF.

In this sample, this clonotype turned up many times. The gene calls are TRBV15 and TRBJ2-7; 9 bases match TRBD1. This CDR3 has 14 residues. V was pared by 1 base and J by 2 bases, with 0 bases of the junction left unmatched. CDR1 and CDR2 from the germline V gene are LNHNV and YYDKDF (reference sequence). CDR3 bases: TGTGCCACCAGCAGAGGGACAGGGGCCTACGAGCAGTACTTC. Its protein is CATSRGTGAYEQYF.

This clonotype has more than one count but fewer than ten. One junction end does not reproduce the germline sequence, and a read error may be involved. The chain has TRBV5-1 and TRBJ2-5; TRBD1 matches at 7 bases. CDR3 length equals 20 residues. Germline assignment: CDR1 SGHRS and CDR2 YFSETQ. In DNA, the CDR3 is TGCGCCAGCAGCTTCCAAGTGACGTTTACCGGGACAGAACACCAAGAGACTCAGTACTTC. Translating it yields CASSFQVTFTGTEHQETQYF.

V and J are TRBV27 and TRBJ1-5; D gene unclear. Germline V gives CDR1 MNHEY, CDR2 SMNVEV (reference sequence). The ends were cut back, 2 bases at V and 5 bases at J, with 7 bases in the middle. CDR3 size: 13 residues. This CDR3 reads CASSLKRDQPQHF. The CDR3 DNA reads as TGTGCCAGCAGTTTAAAGAGAGATCAGCCCCAGCATTTT.

This clonotype was seen repeatedly, ten times or more. The genes are TRBV30 and TRBJ1-1, with D maybe TRBD1 (6 bases). The length of the CDR3 is 14 residues. Germline V gene data show CDR1 as GTSNPN and CDR2 as SVGIG (reference sequence). V was clipped by 1 base and J by 1 base, with 10 bases between them. The CDR3 protein is CAWSARGGNTEAFF. CDR3 sequence (DNA): TGTGCCTGGAGTGCCAGGGGCGGGAACACTGAAGCTTTCTTT.

The V gene is TRBV20-1, the J gene TRBJ1-6; TRBD1 agrees at 7 bases. The germline V gene has CDR1 DFQATT and CDR2 SNEGSKA (reference sequence). CDR3 length: 17 residues. V lost 1 base to trimming and J lost 7 bases; unmatched junction nucleotides: 13. CDR3 in amino acids: CSARASTQTGANSPLHF. DNA for the CDR3: TGCAGTGCTAGAGCCTCCACCCAAACAGGGGCCAATTCACCCCTCCACTTT.